This T cell receptor (beta chain) was identified in a study of tumor-infiltrating lymphocytes in primary liver carcinoma. Overall study findings and caveats: Overlap in tumor-adjacent and tumor-blood pairs fell below that of tumor region pairs. Against blood, tumors held a significantly higher top-250-clone fraction (p = 0.039).

Unsorted whole blood supplied the blood RNA, and germline DNA was isolated too. About this clonotype: Its matching antigen is unknown.

Germline values: CDR1 SQVTM, CDR2 ANQGSEA. Trimming pared 5 bases from V and 2 bases from J, leaving 12 bases between. CDR3 size: 14 residues. Total RNA (approximately 500 ng) served as template for TCR beta cDNA synthesis primed by a constant-region primer. It was through three nested multiplex PCR rounds of slightly modified ARM-PCR that TCR beta libraries arose. It was with TRBV1-TRBV30 forward primers and a C-beta reverse primer that the first two PCR rounds were run, at 10 cycles each. TCRdb independently ran MiXCR on the multiplex PCR reads; one entry per CDR3 protein. The table lists about 180,000 distinct CDR3 sequences, 50% to 75% of them singletons, with approximately 65% in the top ten.

Input material: peripheral blood. This clonotype was obtained from a man aged 35 to 55 with primary liver carcinoma and hepatitis B virus infection. This chain connects TRBV29-1 to TRBJ2-2, with D unclear. The CDR3 DNA reads TGCAGCGTTAGTTTGTCAGCTAACACCGGGGAGCTGTTTTTT. It yields the protein CSVSLSANTGELFF.